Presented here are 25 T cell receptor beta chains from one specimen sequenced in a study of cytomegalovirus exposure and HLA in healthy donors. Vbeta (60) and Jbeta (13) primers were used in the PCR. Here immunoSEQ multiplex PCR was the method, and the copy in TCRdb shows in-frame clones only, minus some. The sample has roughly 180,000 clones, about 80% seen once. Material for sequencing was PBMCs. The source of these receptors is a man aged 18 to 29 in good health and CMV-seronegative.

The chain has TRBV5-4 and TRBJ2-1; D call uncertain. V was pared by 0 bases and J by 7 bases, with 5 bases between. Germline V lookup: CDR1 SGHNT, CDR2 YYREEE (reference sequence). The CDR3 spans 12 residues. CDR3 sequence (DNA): TGTGCCAGCAGCTTGGGGGCAAATGAGCAGTTCTTC. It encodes CASSLGANEQFF. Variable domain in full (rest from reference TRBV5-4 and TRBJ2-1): ETGVTQSPTHLIKTRGQQVTLRCSSQSGHNTVSWYQQALGQGPQFIFQYYREEENGRGNFPPRFSGLQFPNYSSELNVNALELDDSALYLCASSLGANEQFFGPGTRLTVL.

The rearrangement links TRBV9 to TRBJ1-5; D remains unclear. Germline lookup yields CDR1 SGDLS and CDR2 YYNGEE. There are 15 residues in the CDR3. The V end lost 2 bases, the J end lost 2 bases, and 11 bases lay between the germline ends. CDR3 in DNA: TGTGCCAGCAGCGTTGGCAGGTTGGGCAATCAGCCCCAGCATTTT. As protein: CASSVGRLGNQPQHF.

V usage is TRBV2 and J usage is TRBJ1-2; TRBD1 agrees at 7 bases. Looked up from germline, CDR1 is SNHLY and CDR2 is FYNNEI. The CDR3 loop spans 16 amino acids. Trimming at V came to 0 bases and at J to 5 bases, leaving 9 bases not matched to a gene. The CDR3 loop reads CASSEATKGQRYGYTF. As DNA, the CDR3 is TGTGCCAGCAGTGAAGCTACTAAGGGACAGAGATATGGCTACACCTTC.

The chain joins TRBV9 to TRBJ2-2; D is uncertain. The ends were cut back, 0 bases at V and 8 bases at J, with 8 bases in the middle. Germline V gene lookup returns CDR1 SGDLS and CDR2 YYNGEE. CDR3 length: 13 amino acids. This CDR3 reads CASSVGTPGELFF. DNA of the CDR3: TGTGCCAGCAGCGTAGGTACTCCAGGGGAGCTGTTTTTT.

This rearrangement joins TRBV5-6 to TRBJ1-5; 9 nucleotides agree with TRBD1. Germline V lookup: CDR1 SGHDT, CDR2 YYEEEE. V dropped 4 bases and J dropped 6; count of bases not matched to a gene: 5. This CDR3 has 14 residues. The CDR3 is CASSMGTGSQPQHF. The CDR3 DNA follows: TGTGCCAGCAGCATGGGGACAGGGTCTCAGCCCCAGCATTTT.

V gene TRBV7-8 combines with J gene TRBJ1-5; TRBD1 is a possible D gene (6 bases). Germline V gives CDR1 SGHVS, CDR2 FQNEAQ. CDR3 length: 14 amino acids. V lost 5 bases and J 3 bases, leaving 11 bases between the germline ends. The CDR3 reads CASSQGGINQPQHF. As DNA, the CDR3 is TGTGCCAGCAGCCAAGGGGGAATCAATCAGCCCCAGCATTTT.

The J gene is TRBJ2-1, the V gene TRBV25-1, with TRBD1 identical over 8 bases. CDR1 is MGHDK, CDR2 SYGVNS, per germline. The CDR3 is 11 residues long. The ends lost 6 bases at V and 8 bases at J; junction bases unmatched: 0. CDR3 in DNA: TGTGCCAGCAGACAGGGGGATGAGCAGTTCTTC. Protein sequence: CASRQGDEQFF.

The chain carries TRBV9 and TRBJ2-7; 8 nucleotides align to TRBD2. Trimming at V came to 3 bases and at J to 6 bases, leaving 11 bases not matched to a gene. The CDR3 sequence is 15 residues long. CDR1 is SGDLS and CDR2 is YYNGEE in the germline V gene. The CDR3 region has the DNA TGTGCCAGCAGCGCCACTAGCGGATTAGGCACCGAGCAGTACTTC. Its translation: CASSATSGLGTEQYF.

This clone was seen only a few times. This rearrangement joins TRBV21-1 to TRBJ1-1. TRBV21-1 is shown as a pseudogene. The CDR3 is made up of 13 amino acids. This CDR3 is CANPEGKNTEAFF. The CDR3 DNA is TGTGCCAACCCGGAGGGCAAGAACACTGAAGCTTTCTTT.

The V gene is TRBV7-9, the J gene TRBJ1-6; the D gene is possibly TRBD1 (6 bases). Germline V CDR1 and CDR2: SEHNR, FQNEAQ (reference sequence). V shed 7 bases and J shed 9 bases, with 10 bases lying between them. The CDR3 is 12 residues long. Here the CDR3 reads CASTLQGSPLHF. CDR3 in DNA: TGTGCCAGCACCCTACAGGGTTCACCCCTCCACTTT. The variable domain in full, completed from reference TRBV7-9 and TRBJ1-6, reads DTGVSQNPRHKITKRGQNVTFRCDPISEHNRLYWYRQTLGQGPEFLTYFQNEAQLEKSRLLSDRFSAERPKGSFSTLEIQRTEQGDSAMYLCASTLQGSPLHFGNGTRLTVT.

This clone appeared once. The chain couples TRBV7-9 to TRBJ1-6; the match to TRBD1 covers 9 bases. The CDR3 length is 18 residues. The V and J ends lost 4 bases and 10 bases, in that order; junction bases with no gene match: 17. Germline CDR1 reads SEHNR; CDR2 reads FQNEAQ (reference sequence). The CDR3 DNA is TGTGCCAGCAGCTCAAACTCCGAACCGGGACAGGGTGTCTCACCCCTCCACTTT. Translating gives CASSSNSEPGQGVSPLHF. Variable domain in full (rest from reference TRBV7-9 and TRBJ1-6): DTGVSQNPRHKITKRGQNVTFRCDPISEHNRLYWYRQTLGQGPEFLTYFQNEAQLEKSRLLSDRFSAERPKGSFSTLEIQRTEQGDSAMYLCASSSNSEPGQGVSPLHFGNGTRLTVT.

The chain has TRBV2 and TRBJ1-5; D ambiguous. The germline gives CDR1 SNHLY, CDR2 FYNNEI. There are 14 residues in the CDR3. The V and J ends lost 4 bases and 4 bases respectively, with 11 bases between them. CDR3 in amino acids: CASSAGSLNQPQHF. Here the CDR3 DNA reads TGTGCCAGCAGTGCCGGGTCACTAAATCAGCCCCAGCATTTT. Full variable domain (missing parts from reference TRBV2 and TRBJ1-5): EPEVTQTPSHQVTQMGQEVILRCVPISNHLYFYWYRQILGQKVEFLVSFYNNEISEKSEIFDDQFSVERPDGSNFTLKIRSTKLEDSAMYFCASSAGSLNQPQHFGDGTRLSIL.

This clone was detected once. Here the CDR3 reads CASSLTGPTEAFF. The CDR3 DNA reads TGTGCCAGCAGCTTGACAGGGCCCACTGAAGCTTTCTTT. The rearrangement links TRBV11-2 to TRBJ1-1, with TRBD1 identical over 7 bases. The CDR3 spans 13 residues. J was trimmed by 4 bases and V by 3 bases; bases with no gene match: 2. In germline, CDR1 is SGHAT, CDR2 FQNNGV.

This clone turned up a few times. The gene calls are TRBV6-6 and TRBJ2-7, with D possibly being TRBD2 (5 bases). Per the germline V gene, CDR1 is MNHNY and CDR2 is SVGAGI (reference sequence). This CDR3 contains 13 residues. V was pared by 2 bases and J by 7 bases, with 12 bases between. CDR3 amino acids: CASSYVGVEEQYF. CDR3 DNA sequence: TGTGCCAGCAGTTACGTCGGGGTTGAGGAGCAGTACTTC.

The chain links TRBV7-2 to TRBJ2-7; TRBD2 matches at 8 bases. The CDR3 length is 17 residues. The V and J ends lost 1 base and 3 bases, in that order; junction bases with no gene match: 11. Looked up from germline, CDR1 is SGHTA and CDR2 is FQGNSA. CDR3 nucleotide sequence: TGTGCCAGCAGCTTAGTCGGGGGGGGCCTAGCGGTCTACGAGCAGTACTTC. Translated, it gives CASSLVGGGLAVYEQYF.

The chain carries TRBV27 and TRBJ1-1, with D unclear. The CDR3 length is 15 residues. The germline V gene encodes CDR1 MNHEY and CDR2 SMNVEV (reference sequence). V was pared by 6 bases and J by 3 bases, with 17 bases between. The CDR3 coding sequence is TGTGCCAGCAGCCTCATTACGGTACCATACACTGAAGCTTTCTTT. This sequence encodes CASSLITVPYTEAFF.

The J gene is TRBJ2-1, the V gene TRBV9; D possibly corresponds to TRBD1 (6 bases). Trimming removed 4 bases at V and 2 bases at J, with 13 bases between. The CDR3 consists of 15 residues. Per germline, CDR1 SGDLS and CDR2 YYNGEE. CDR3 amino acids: CASSITGIPYNEQFF. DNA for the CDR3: TGTGCCAGCAGCATCACAGGGATCCCCTACAATGAGCAGTTCTTC.

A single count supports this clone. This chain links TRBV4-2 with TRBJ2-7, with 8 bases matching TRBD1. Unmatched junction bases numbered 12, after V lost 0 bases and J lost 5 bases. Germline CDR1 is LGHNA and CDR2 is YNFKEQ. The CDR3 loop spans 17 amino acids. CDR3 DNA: TGTGCCAGCAGCCAAGATCCGGGGATGACAGGGGAGGACGAGCAGTACTTC. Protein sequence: CASSQDPGMTGEDEQYF.

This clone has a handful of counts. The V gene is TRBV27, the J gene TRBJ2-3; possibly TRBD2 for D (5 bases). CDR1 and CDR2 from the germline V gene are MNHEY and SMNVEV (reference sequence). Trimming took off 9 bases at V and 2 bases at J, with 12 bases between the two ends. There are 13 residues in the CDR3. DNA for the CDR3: TGTGCCAGTCGGGGTCCCCCCACAGATACGCAGTATTTT. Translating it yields CASRGPPTDTQYF.

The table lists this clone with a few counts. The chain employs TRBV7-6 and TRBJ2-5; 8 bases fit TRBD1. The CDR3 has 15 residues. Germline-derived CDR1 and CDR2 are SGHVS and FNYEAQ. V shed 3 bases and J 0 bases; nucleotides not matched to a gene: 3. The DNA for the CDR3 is TGTGCCAGCAGCTTGATACAGGGGGACCAAGAGACCCAGTACTTC. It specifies CASSLIQGDQETQYF.

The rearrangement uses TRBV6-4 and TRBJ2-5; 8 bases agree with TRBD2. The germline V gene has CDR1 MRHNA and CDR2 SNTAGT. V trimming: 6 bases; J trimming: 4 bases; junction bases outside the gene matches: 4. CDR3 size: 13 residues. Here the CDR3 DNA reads TGTGCCAGCAGCGGGAGGGCCGGAGAGACCCAGTACTTC. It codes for CASSGRAGETQYF.

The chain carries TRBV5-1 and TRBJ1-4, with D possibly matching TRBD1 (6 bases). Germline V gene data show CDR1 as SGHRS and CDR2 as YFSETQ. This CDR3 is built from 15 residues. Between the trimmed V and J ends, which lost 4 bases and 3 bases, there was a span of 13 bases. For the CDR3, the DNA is TGCGCCAGCAGCGGTACAGGGACCTCTAATGAAAAACTGTTTTTT. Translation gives CASSGTGTSNEKLFF.

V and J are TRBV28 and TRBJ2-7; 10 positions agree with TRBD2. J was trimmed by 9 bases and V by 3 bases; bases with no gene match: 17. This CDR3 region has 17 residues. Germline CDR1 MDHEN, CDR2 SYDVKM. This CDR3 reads CASSFQGRASGRLRQYF. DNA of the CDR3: TGTGCCAGCAGTTTTCAGGGGAGGGCTAGCGGGAGACTGAGGCAGTACTTC. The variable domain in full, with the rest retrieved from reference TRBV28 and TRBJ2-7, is DVKVTQSSRYLVKRTGEKVFLECVQDMDHENMFWYRQDPGLGLRLIYFSYDVKMKEKGDIPEGYSVSREKKERFSLILESASTNQTSMYLCASSFQGRASGRLRQYFGPGTRLTVT.

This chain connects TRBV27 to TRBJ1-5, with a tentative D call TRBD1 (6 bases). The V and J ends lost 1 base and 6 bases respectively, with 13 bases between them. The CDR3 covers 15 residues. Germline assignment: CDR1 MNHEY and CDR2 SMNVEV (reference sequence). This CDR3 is CASSLLGAGAQPQHF. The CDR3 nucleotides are TGTGCCAGCAGTTTATTGGGGGCAGGGGCTCAGCCCCAGCATTTT.

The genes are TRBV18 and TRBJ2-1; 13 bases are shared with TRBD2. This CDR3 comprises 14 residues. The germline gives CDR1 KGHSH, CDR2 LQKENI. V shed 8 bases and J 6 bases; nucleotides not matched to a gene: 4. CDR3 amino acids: CASQGTSGINEQFF. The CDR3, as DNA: TGTGCCAGCCAAGGGACTAGCGGGATCAATGAGCAGTTCTTC.